This T cell receptor beta chain was captured by sequencing in a study of cytomegalovirus exposure and HLA in healthy donors. General study points: A few of the chains that were CMV-associated were confirmed in vitro to be specific for CMV antigens. Among TCR beta chains, those listed as cytomegalovirus-associated numbered approximately 150. In a later analysis, first-cohort TCR clusters were found to tend to co-occur in the 95 to 150 validation repertoires.

This CDR3 has 15 amino acids. V was clipped by 1 base and J by 7 bases, with 13 bases between them. The germline V gene has CDR1 MDHEN and CDR2 SYDVKM. With regard to this clone: Its antigen is unidentified.

The study drew the donors from its approximately 130-subject validation cohort, separate from the 666-subject first cohort. The method was immunoSEQ multiplex PCR; TCRdb's version includes in-frame clones alone and lacks a portion of them. Of some 320,000 clones listed, 87% are singletons. This chain links TRBV28 with TRBJ2-2; either TRBD1 or TRBD2 may fit D (5 bases each). The clonotype comes from a woman in her twenties or thirties in good health and CMV-seropositive. Material: PBMCs. The CDR3 DNA reads as TGTGCCAGCAGTTTATTGGTTGGGGGTCGCGGGGAGCTGTTTTTT. Translating it yields CASSLLVGGRGELFF.